This record covers a single T cell receptor (beta chain). The antigen remains unidentified. The sample originates from a study of CXCR3-negative and CXCR3-positive naive CD8 T cells. Study-level findings and limits: Similarly elevated diversity marked both naive subsets, with memory CD8+ cells showing far lower diversity.

UMI-labeled TRB cDNA libraries were prepared by 5' RACE. TCRdb reprocessed the 5' RACE reads, keeping one entry per CDR3 protein, no DNA. The table gives around 81,000 distinct CDR3 sequences; the top ten clones make up around 1.5% of it. Germline values: CDR1 MNHEY, CDR2 SVGAGI. The CDR3 has 12 amino acids. Sequenced: naive CXCR3- CD8+ T cells from blood. The subset denotes: CD45RO-CCR7+CD27+CD95- naive CD8+ T cells lacking CXCR3 (TNR3-). This rearrangement joins TRBV6-5 to TRBJ2-1; the TCRdb call, TRBD1, lacks DNA for checking. The sequence was obtained from a human donor in good health. Some clones in this sample may be carry-over from other donors' samples. CDR3 amino acids: CASRTGYNEQFF.